This T cell receptor (beta chain) derives from a study of STAT5B mutations in CD4+ large granular lymphocyte leukemia. Background on the study: CD8+ depletion followed by anti-CD4 microbead selection was applied to cryopreserved cells.

Germline assignment: CDR1 LNHDA and CDR2 SQIVND (reference sequence). V lost 7 bases, J lost 4 bases, and 9 bases stayed unmatched. The CDR3 sequence is 15 residues long. Sequencing was at survey level. How the authors handled the data: Clonotypes above 5% were considered putative leukemic clones, totaling some 61. Assay used: immunoSEQ multiplex PCR; TCRdb lists only in-frame clones, some missing. V, J and clone size are those of that table, while D and trimming were read from the DNA. The sample lists some 7,700 clones; approximately 83% were seen once. The study, taken as a whole, reports: 8/27 top patient clones versus 2/35 control clones were TRBV06-family.

Note on this clone: What it binds is not known.

This receptor was identified in a woman aged 60-75 years with CD4+ T-cell large granular lymphocyte leukemia. Sequenced: PBMCs. The V gene is TRBV19, the J gene TRBJ2-1, with 8 bases aligning to TRBD2. Here the CDR3 DNA reads TGTGCCAGTACCCCGGGAGGGGCTCGGTACAATGAGCAGTTCTTC. Its translation is CASTPGGARYNEQFF.